A single sample gave rise to the 28 T cell receptor beta chains below, sequenced in a study of T cell changes during pregnancy in multiple sclerosis. The repertoire was sequenced with immunoSEQ multiplex PCR; TCRdb's copy has only in-frame clones and lacks some. The sample lists about 40,000 clones; about 94% were seen once. Here the sequenced sample was CD4+ T cells from peripheral blood mononuclear cells, taken after pregnancy. Every receptor here comes from a female donor with multiple sclerosis, enrolled in a pregnancy study.

This chain uses TRBV5-6 with TRBJ2-7, with 10 bases matching TRBD1. This CDR3 has 15 amino acids. From germline, CDR1 is SGHDT and CDR2 YYEEEE. V dropped 2 bases and J dropped 6; count of bases not matched to a gene: 8. The CDR3 bases are TGTGCCAGCAGCTTAACCGGGACAGGGGAGAGCGAGCAGTACTTC. This encodes CASSLTGTGESEQYF.

The V gene is TRBV7-8, the J gene TRBJ1-4, with D possibly matching TRBD1 (6 bases). This CDR3 is 16 amino acids long. Per the germline V gene, CDR1 is SGHVS and CDR2 is FQNEAQ. V was shortened by 1 base and J by 0 bases, with 9 bases between the two germline ends. DNA for the CDR3: TGTGCCAGCAGCTTAGGTCGGACAGCAACTAATGAAAAACTGTTTTTT. It translates to CASSLGRTATNEKLFF.

The chain has TRBV6-5 and TRBJ1-1; tentatively, D is TRBD1 (6 bases). Germline V gene sequence: CDR1 MNHEY, CDR2 SVGAGI. The CDR3 spans 15 residues. V lost 5 bases, J lost 7 bases, and 20 bases lay in between. The CDR3 here is CASSRQAGTFGEAFF. CDR3 coding DNA: TGTGCCAGCAGTCGCCAAGCCGGGACATTCGGTGAAGCTTTCTTT.

V and J are TRBV29-1 and TRBJ1-4; 7 nucleotides match TRBD1. The J segment lost 8 bases and the V segment lost 6 bases, leaving 3 bases of the junction unmatched. This CDR3 contains 11 residues. Per germline, CDR1 SQVTM and CDR2 ANQGSEA. CDR3 loop: CSVLQGEKLFF. Written as DNA, the CDR3 is TGCAGCGTCCTACAGGGGGAAAAACTGTTTTTT.

The chain carries TRBV2 and TRBJ1-5; a weak D match, TRBD1 (6 bases). CDR3 length equals 14 residues. The germline V and J ends were trimmed by 11 bases and 2 bases, with 16 bases remaining between them. CDR1 and CDR2 from the germline V gene are SNHLY and FYNNEI. CDR3 sequence: CASKSRGGNQPQHF. CDR3 DNA: TGTGCCTCTAAGTCCAGGGGTGGCAATCAGCCCCAGCATTTT.

This clone was counted once. The chain combines TRBV6-1 with TRBJ1-2; perhaps TRBD1 as D (5 bases). Deletions cut 1 base from V and 0 bases from J, with 21 bases between. The germline gives CDR1 MNHNS, CDR2 SASEGT. The CDR3 covers 19 residues. The CDR3 loop reads CASSEGGLDARAANYGYTF. The DNA for the CDR3 is TGTGCCAGCAGTGAAGGGGGCCTAGACGCCCGAGCAGCTAACTATGGCTACACCTTC.

The CDR3: CASSLQAMGYTF. Written as DNA, the CDR3 is TGTGCCAGCAGCTTACAAGCGATGGGCTACACCTTC. The chain joins TRBV7-9 to TRBJ1-2; D is unresolved. Trimming stripped 2 bases from V and 8 bases from J, with 9 bases between. This CDR3 is built from 12 residues. The germline V gene has CDR1 SEHNR and CDR2 FQNEAQ (reference sequence). The full variable domain, with the rest looked up from reference TRBV7-9 and TRBJ1-2, is DTGVSQNPRHKITKRGQNVTFRCDPISEHNRLYWYRQTLGQGPEFLTYFQNEAQLEKSRLLSDRFSAERPKGSFSTLEIQRTEQGDSAMYLCASSLQAMGYTFGSGTRLTVV.

The J gene is TRBJ1-5, the V gene TRBV2, with D unclear. The V end was cut by 0 bases, the J end by 7 bases, with 4 bases between. In germline, CDR1 is SNHLY, CDR2 FYNNEI. This CDR3 has 12 amino acids. The CDR3, as DNA: TGTGCCAGCAGTGAAGCTATACAGCCCCAGCATTTT. Protein product: CASSEAIQPQHF.

The CDR3, as DNA: TGTGCCAGCAGTTCCCAGCCTGGACAGAACTATGGCTACACCTTC. The encoded protein is CASSSQPGQNYGYTF. V is TRBV6-5 and J is TRBJ1-2; weak D call: TRBD1 (6 bases). This CDR3 region has 15 residues. Germline assignment: CDR1 MNHEY and CDR2 SVGAGI. V shed 4 bases and J shed 2 bases, with 14 bases lying between them.

The V gene is TRBV6-5, the J gene TRBJ1-5, with 9 nucleotides matching TRBD1. The CDR3 is made up of 14 amino acids. V lost 5 bases, J lost 5 bases, and 4 bases stayed unmatched. In germline, CDR1 is MNHEY, CDR2 SVGAGI. The CDR3 sequence: CASSLTGGHQPQHF. The CDR3 DNA follows: TGTGCCAGCAGTCTTACAGGGGGCCATCAGCCCCAGCATTTT.

This chain joins TRBV7-8 and TRBJ1-3; TRBD1 aligns across 7 bases. Germline V gene sequence: CDR1 SGHVS, CDR2 FQNEAQ. CDR3 length equals 16 residues. The V segment lost 5 bases and the J segment 3 bases; nucleotides outside the gene matches: 10. CDR3 sequence (DNA): TGTGCCAGCAGCGAACAAGGGGGCGTAAATGGAAACACCATATATTTT. Its protein product is CASSEQGGVNGNTIYF. Combining the CDR3 with reference TRBV7-8 and TRBJ1-3 gives the whole variable domain GAGVSQSPRYKVAKRGQDVALRCDPISGHVSLFWYQQALGQGPEFLTYFQNEAQLDKSGLPSDRFFAERPEGSVSTLKIQRTQQEDSAVYLCASSEQGGVNGNTIYFGEGSWLTVV.

This clone was seen a handful of times. The chain is built from TRBV19 and TRBJ1-2; D is unclear. Germline CDR1 is LNHDA and CDR2 is SQIVND (reference sequence). CDR3 size: 15 residues. The V gene lost 1 base and the J gene lost 0 bases, with 9 bases spanning the gap. CDR3 region: CASSIVTEANYGYTF. The DNA of the CDR3 is TGTGCCAGTAGTATAGTAACAGAAGCTAACTATGGCTACACCTTC. The full variable domain, its missing parts supplied by reference TRBV19 and TRBJ1-2, is DGGITQSPKYLFRKEGQNVTLSCEQNLNHDAMYWYRQDPGQGLRLIYYSQIVNDFQKGDIAEGYSVSREKKESFPLTVTSAQKNPTAFYLCASSIVTEANYGYTFGSGTRLTVV.

The V gene is TRBV5-6, the J gene TRBJ2-5; no reliable D call. V shed 3 bases and J shed 3 bases, with 15 bases lying between them. The germline gives CDR1 SGHDT, CDR2 YYEEEE. The CDR3 is 15 residues long. The CDR3 protein is CASSSRFSQEETQYF. DNA of the CDR3: TGTGCCAGCAGCTCCCGCTTTAGTCAGGAAGAGACCCAGTACTTC.

The chain combines TRBV5-4 with TRBJ2-7; perhaps TRBD1 as D (6 bases). The CDR3 extends over 15 amino acids. Trimming stripped 3 bases from V and 4 bases from J, with 17 bases between. CDR1 and CDR2 (germline): SGHNT, YYREEE (reference sequence). The DNA of the CDR3 is TGTGCCAGCAGCTCGGCTTACCAGGGGACATACGAGCAGTACTTC. Its protein product is CASSSAYQGTYEQYF.

The V call is TRBV7-2, the J call TRBJ1-6; perhaps TRBD1 as D (5 bases). Germline CDR1 and CDR2: SGHTA and FQGNSA. With 4 bases removed from V and 0 bases from J, the gap between germline ends came to 13 bases. This CDR3 has 17 residues. The CDR3 DNA follows: TGTGCCAGCAGCTCCCTGACAGAGAGCTCCTATAATTCACCCCTCCACTTT. The encoded protein is CASSSLTESSYNSPLHF.

The V call is TRBV28, the J call TRBJ1-5; D unresolved. V lost 2 bases and J 4 bases, leaving 9 bases between the germline ends. There are 14 residues in the CDR3. Germline V CDR1 and CDR2: MDHEN, SYDVKM. CDR3 DNA: TGTGCCAGCAGTTTAAGTCAGGTTAATCAGCCCCAGCATTTT. This codes for CASSLSQVNQPQHF. The variable domain in full, completed from reference TRBV28 and TRBJ1-5, reads DVKVTQSSRYLVKRTGEKVFLECVQDMDHENMFWYRQDPGLGLRLIYFSYDVKMKEKGDIPEGYSVSREKKERFSLILESASTNQTSMYLCASSLSQVNQPQHFGDGTRLSIL.

The chain joins TRBV14 to TRBJ2-7; D is unclear. CDR1 and CDR2 (germline): SGHDN, FVKESK. V was cut by 0 bases and J by 10 bases, with 10 bases left in between. The CDR3 covers 12 residues. CDR3 DNA sequence: TGTGCCAGCAGCCAAGAATCCGGTCTCCAGTACTTC. Encoded protein: CASSQESGLQYF.

This clone was detected only a few times. This chain uses TRBV2 with TRBJ1-2, with D perhaps TRBD1 (6 bases). This CDR3 spans 15 amino acids. V was cut by 2 bases and J by 2 bases, with 12 bases left in between. Germline assignment: CDR1 SNHLY and CDR2 FYNNEI. In DNA, the CDR3 is TGTGCCAGCAGTGAATGGGCAGGGGCGAACTATGGCTACACCTTC. Translation: CASSEWAGANYGYTF.

This sequence joins TRBV15 and TRBJ1-4; no reliable D call. This CDR3 contains 14 residues. CDR1 and CDR2 from the germline V gene are LNHNV and YYDKDF (reference sequence). The ends were cut back, 5 bases at V and 5 bases at J, with 12 bases in the middle. CDR3 protein: CATSPAWSNEKLFF. For the CDR3, the DNA is TGTGCCACCAGCCCAGCGTGGAGCAATGAAAAACTGTTTTTT.

A single count supports this clone. The rearrangement links TRBV2 to TRBJ1-4, with TRBD1 matching over 7 bases. V was clipped by 7 bases and J by 7 bases; unmatched bases: 9. The CDR3 runs 14 residues. Germline V gene lookup returns CDR1 SNHLY and CDR2 FYNNEI. This chain's CDR3 is CASKGQTAGEKLFF. As DNA, the CDR3 is TGTGCCAGCAAGGGACAGACCGCTGGTGAAAAACTGTTTTTT.

The V and J genes are TRBV6-5 and TRBJ1-4; 7 nucleotides align to TRBD1. In germline, CDR1 is MNHEY, CDR2 SVGAGI. Trimming took 6 bases from V and 10 from J; bases not matched to a gene: 2. This CDR3 comprises 11 residues. The CDR3 loop reads CASRTGVKLFF. CDR3 sequence (DNA): TGTGCCAGCAGAACAGGGGTAAAACTGTTTTTT.

This sequence joins TRBV5-4 and TRBJ2-7, with 14 bases that match TRBD2. Per germline, CDR1 SGHNT and CDR2 YYREEE (reference sequence). CDR3 length: 16 residues. V trimming: 4 bases; J trimming: 7 bases; junction bases outside the gene matches: 10. The CDR3 sequence is CASSPRPGLAGEEQYF. The CDR3 coding sequence is TGTGCCAGCAGCCCCCGACCGGGACTAGCGGGGGAAGAGCAGTACTTC.

The chain employs TRBV6-1 and TRBJ2-1; unclear D gene. The ends were cut back, 0 bases at V and 4 bases at J, with 13 bases in the middle. The CDR3 has 16 residues. CDR1 is MNHNS, CDR2 SASEGT, per germline. As DNA, the CDR3 is TGTGCCAGCAGTGAAGCAGCCACAGAACCTTACAATGAGCAGTTCTTC. This codes for CASSEAATEPYNEQFF.

V gene TRBV30 combines with J gene TRBJ1-3; D gene uncertain. This CDR3 has 15 residues. Between the trimmed V and J ends, which lost 0 bases and 2 bases, there was a span of 11 bases. Germline V gives CDR1 GTSNPN, CDR2 SVGIG (reference sequence). CDR3 protein: CAWSVRATTGNTIYF. The CDR3 bases are TGTGCCTGGAGTGTTCGCGCTACTACTGGAAACACCATATATTTT.

This clone was recorded only once. The J gene is TRBJ1-1, the V gene TRBV19; tentatively, D is TRBD1 (5 bases). CDR1 LNHDA and CDR2 SQIVND come from the germline V gene (reference sequence). The CDR3 has 15 amino acids. Trimming stripped 8 bases from V and 5 bases from J, with 21 bases between. The CDR3 here is CASRAGEKLRTEAFF. CDR3 sequence (DNA): TGTGCCAGTCGGGCGGGGGAGAAATTGAGGACTGAAGCTTTCTTT.

The rearrangement joins TRBV7-9 to TRBJ2-2; a possible D gene is TRBD1 (5 bases). The germline V gene encodes CDR1 SEHNR and CDR2 FQNEAQ (reference sequence). CDR3 length: 13 amino acids. The V end was cut by 5 bases, the J end by 8 bases, with 12 bases between. In DNA form, the CDR3 reads TGTGCCAGCAGCATCCCAGGGAATGGGGAGCTGTTTTTT. Its protein is CASSIPGNGELFF.

The gene calls are TRBV7-2 and TRBJ2-5; a weak D match, TRBD1 (7 bases). This CDR3 comprises 17 residues. CDR1 and CDR2 (germline): SGHTA, FQGNSA. Deletions cut 2 bases from V and 2 bases from J, with 18 bases between. Here the CDR3 DNA reads TGTGCCAGCAGCTTAAACTCAGGGGGGTTGCGGCAAGAGACCCAGTACTTC. It codes for CASSLNSGGLRQETQYF.

V is TRBV25-1 and J is TRBJ2-5, with D possibly matching TRBD1 (5 bases). The CDR3 has 13 amino acids. V was trimmed by 5 bases and J by 5 bases, leaving 12 bases between them. Germline V gene sequence: CDR1 MGHDK, CDR2 SYGVNS. The CDR3 region is CASSTPGQETQYF. As DNA, the CDR3 is TGTGCCAGCAGTACCCCAGGGCAGGAGACCCAGTACTTC.